This TCR beta chain was sequenced for a study of identical twins. Study results and limitations: Insertions were reduced in abundant cord blood beta clonotypes but not in memory repertoires. A partial confounding effect on zero-insertion analyses could come from invariant MAIT and iNKT cells.

A universal primer site was created by template switching, with the cDNA bearing unique molecular identifiers. TCRdb re-called the 5' RACE reads with MiXCR, one entry per CDR3 protein. The sample includes approximately 890,000 distinct CDR3 sequences, 9% to 15% of them seen just once. Trimming cost V 3 bases and J 5 bases, with 13 bases left between them. CDR1 is LNHNV and CDR2 is YYDKDF in the germline V gene (reference sequence). The CDR3 sequence is 14 residues long. As regards this clonotype: Antigen: not known.

The sample was also reused in another study, on yellow fever vaccine responses in identical twins.

The chain joins TRBV15 to TRBJ1-1; TRBD1 might be the D (6 bases). The TCR originated in a woman between 18 and 29 years old in good health. Sequencing was carried out using PBMCs. This CDR3 is CATSREGVSTEAFF. CDR3 nucleotides: TGTGCCACCAGCAGGGAGGGGGTGTCGACTGAAGCTTTCTTT.